The T cell receptor (beta chain) under discussion was sequenced for a study of STAT3 mutations in large granular lymphocyte leukemia. Study-wide findings and caveats: Clonal expansion was inferred from samples taken at other timepoints. At least one immunodominant TCR beta clonotype appeared in every T-cell large granular lymphocyte leukemia patient.

Method: immunoSEQ multiplex PCR; TCRdb's copy keeps in-frame clones and lacks some. The table has 20,000 to 30,000 clones, around 93% seen once. This clone was observed once. Antigen specificity is unknown. The germline CDR1 and CDR2 sequences are SGHVS and FQNEAQ. V gave up 1 base and J gave up 4 bases, with 22 bases separating them. The CDR3 totals 18 residues. The chain carries TRBV7-8 and TRBJ1-2; perhaps TRBD1 as D (6 bases). The sequencing input was peripheral blood mononuclear cells. This clonotype was sampled from a middle-aged man with T-cell large granular lymphocyte leukemia. Some clones in this sample may be carry-over from other donors' samples. The CDR3 DNA is TGTGCCAGCAGCTTAGGGCCACGGGCAGGGGAATGGAGCTATGGCTACACCTTC. Its translation is CASSLGPRAGEWSYGYTF.